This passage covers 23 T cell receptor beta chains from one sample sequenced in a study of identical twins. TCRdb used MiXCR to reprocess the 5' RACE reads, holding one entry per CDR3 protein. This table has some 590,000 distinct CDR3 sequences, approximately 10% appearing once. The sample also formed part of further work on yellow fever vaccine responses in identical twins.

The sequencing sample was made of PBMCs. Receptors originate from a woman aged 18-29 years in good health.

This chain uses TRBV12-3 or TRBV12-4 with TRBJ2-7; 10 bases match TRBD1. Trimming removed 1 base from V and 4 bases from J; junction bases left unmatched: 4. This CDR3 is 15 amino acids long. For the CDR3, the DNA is TGTGCCAGCAGTTTAGACGACAGGGGGCCGTACGAGCAGTACTTC. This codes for CASSLDDRGPYEQYF.

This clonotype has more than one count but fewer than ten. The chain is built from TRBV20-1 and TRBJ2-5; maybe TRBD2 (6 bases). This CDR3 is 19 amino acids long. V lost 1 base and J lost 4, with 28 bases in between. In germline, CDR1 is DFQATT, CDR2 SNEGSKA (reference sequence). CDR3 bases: TGCAGTGCTAGAGTAGTAGGAATGGGAGGCCAGATGGGGGTAGAGACCCAGTACTTC. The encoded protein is CSARVVGMGGQMGVETQYF.

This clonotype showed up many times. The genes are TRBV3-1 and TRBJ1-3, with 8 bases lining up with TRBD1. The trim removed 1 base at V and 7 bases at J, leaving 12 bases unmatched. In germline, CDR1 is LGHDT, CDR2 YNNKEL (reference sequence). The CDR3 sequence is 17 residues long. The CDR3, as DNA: TGTGCCAGCAGCCAAGTAGGGACAGGCCCTCTGTTTAACACCATATATTTT. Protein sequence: CASSQVGTGPLFNTIYF. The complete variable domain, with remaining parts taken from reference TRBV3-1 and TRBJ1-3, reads DTAVSQTPKYLVTQMGNDKSIKCEQNLGHDTMYWYKQDSKKFLKIMFSYNNKELIINETVPNRFSPKSPDKAHLNLHINSLELGDSAVYFCASSQVGTGPLFNTIYFGEGSWLTVV.

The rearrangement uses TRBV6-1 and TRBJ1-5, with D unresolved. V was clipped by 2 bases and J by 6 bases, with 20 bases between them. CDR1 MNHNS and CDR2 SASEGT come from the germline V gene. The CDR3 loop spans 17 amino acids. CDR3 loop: CASSEPDGSWLGQPQHF. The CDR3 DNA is TGTGCCAGCAGTGAACCGGACGGGTCGTGGTTGGGTCAGCCCCAGCATTTT.

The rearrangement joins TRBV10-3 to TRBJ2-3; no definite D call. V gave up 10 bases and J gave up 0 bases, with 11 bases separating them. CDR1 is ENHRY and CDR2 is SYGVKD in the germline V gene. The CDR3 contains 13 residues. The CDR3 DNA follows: TGTGCCACCCTGAATCAGAGCACAGATACGCAGTATTTT. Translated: CATLNQSTDTQYF.

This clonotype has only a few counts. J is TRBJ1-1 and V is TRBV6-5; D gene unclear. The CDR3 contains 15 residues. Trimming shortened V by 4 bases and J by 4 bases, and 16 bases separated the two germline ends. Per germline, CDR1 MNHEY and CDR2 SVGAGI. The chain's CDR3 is CASSFNRVFSTEAFF. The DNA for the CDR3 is TGTGCCAGCAGTTTTAACAGAGTCTTCAGCACTGAAGCTTTCTTT.

This chain's CDR3 is CASTLGRGDYNEQFF. CDR3 nucleotides: TGTGCCAGCACCCTGGGAAGGGGGGACTACAATGAGCAGTTCTTC. This chain connects TRBV12-3 or TRBV12-4 to TRBJ2-1; D may correspond to TRBD1 or TRBD2 (6 bases each). Trimming left V 7 bases short and J 3 bases short, with 16 bases between. The CDR3 totals 15 residues.

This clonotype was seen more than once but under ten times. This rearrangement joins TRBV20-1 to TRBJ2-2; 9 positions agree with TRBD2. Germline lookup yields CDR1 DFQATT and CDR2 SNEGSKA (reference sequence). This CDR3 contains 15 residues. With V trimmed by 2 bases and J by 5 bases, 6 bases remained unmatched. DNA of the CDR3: TGCAGTGCTAGATGGGAGAGCGGGGGGACCGGGGAGCTGTTTTTT. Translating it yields CSARWESGGTGELFF.

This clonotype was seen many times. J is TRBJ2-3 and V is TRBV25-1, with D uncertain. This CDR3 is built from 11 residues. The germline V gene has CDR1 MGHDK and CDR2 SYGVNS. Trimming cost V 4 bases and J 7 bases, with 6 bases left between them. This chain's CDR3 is CASSVSNTQYF. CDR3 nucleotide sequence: TGTGCCAGCAGTGTGAGTAATACGCAGTATTTT.

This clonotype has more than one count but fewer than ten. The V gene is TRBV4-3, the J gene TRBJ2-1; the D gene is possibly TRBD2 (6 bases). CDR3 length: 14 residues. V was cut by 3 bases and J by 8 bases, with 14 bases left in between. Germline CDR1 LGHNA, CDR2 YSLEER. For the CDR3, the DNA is TGCGCCAGCAGCCAGAGCTCCGGGAGTGATGAGCAGTTCTTC. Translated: CASSQSSGSDEQFF.

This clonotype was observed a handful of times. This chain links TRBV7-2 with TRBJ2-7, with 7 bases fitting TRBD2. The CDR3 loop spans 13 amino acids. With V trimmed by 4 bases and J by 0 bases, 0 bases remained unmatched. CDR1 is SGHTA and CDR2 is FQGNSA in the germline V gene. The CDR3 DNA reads TGTGCCAGCAGCTGGGAGGGCTCCTACGAGCAGTACTTC. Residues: CASSWEGSYEQYF. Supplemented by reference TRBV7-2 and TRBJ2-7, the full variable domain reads GAGVSQSPSNKVTEKGKDVELRCDPISGHTALYWYRQSLGQGLEFLIYFQGNSAPDKSGLPSDRFSAERTGGSVSTLTIQRTQQEDSAVYLCASSWEGSYEQYFGPGTRLTVT.

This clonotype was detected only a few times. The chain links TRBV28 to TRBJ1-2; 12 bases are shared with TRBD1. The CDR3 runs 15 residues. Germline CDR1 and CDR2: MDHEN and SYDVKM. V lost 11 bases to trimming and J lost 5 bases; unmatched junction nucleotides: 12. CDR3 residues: CASQGTGGAEYGYTF. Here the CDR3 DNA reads TGTGCCTCCCAAGGGACAGGGGGCGCGGAGTATGGCTACACCTTC.

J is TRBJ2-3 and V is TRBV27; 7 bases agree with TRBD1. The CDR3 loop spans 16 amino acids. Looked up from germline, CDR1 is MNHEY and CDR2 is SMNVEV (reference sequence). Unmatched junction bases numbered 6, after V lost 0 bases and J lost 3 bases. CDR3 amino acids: CASSLSQGVGTDTQYF. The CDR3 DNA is TGTGCCAGCAGTTTATCTCAGGGGGTGGGTACAGATACGCAGTATTTT.

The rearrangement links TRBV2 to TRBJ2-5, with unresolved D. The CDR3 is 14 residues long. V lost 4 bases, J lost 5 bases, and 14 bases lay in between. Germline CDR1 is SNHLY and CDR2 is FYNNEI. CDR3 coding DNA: TGTGCCAGCAGTGCGGACCTACTCGAGGAGACCCAGTACTTC. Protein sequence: CASSADLLEETQYF.

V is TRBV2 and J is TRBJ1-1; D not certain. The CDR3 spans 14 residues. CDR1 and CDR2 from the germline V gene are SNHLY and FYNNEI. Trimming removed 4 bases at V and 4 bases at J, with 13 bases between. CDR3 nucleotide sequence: TGTGCCAGCAGTGGGGGTGGAGGTGGCACTGAAGCTTTCTTT. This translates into CASSGGGGGTEAFF.

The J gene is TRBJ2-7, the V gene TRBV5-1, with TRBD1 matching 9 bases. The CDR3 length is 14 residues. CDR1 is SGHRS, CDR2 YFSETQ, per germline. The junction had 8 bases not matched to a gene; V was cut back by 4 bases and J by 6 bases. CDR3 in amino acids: CASSQPGQGLEQYF. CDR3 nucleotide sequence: TGCGCCAGCAGCCAACCGGGACAGGGACTCGAGCAGTACTTC.

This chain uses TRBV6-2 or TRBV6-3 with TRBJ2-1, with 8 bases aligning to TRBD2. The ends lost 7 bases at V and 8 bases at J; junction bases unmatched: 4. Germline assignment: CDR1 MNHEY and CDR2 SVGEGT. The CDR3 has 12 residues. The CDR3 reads CASKREGYEQFF. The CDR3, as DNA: TGTGCCAGCAAACGGGAGGGCTATGAGCAGTTCTTC.

Here the CDR3 DNA reads TGTGCCAGCTGGGACATCACAGATACGCAGTATTTT. Its protein product is CASWDITDTQYF. The chain is built from TRBV7-9 and TRBJ2-3, with D maybe TRBD1 (6 bases). This CDR3 is built from 12 residues. The germline V and J ends were trimmed by 8 bases and 2 bases, with 8 bases remaining between them. Per the germline V gene, CDR1 is SEHNR and CDR2 is FQNEAQ (reference sequence).

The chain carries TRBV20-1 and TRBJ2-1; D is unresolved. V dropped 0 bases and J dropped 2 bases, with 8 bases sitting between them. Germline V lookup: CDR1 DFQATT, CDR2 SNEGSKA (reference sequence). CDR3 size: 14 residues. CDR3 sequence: CSARDIYTYNEQFF. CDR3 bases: TGCAGTGCTAGAGACATATACACCTACAATGAGCAGTTCTTC.

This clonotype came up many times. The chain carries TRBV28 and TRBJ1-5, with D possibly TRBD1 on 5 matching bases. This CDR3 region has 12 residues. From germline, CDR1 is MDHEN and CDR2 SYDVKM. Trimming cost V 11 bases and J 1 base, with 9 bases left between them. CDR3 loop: CASRGSNQPQHF. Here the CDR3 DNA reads TGTGCCTCGCGGGGGAGCAATCAGCCCCAGCATTTT.

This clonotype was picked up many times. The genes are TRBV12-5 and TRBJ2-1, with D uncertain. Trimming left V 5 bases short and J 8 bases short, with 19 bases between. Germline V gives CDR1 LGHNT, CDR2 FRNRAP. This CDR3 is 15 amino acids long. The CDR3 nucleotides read TGTGCTAGTGGTGTAGGCAGGTACTCTGTAGATGAGCAGTTCTTC. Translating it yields CASGVGRYSVDEQFF.

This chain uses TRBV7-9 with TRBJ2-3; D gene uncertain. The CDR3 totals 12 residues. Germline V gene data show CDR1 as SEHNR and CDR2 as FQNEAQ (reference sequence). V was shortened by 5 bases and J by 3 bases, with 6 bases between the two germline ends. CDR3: CASSEETDTQYF. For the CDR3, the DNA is TGTGCCAGCAGCGAGGAGACAGATACGCAGTATTTT.

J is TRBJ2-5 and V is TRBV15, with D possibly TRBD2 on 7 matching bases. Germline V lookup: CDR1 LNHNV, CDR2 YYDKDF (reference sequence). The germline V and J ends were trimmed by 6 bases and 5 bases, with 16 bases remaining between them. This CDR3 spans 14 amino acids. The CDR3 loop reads CATRQGGGRETQYF. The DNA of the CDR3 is TGTGCCACCAGACAGGGCGGGGGCCGGGAGACCCAGTACTTC.